These T cell receptor beta chains were read from a single sample in a study of cytomegalovirus exposure and HLA in healthy donors. The repertoire was sequenced with immunoSEQ multiplex PCR; TCRdb's copy has only in-frame clones and lacks some. The sample yields 160,000 or so clones, 84% seen once. Sequencing was performed on PBMCs. The receptors originated from a man over 45 in good health and CMV-seropositive. CDR3s include the opening cysteine and the closing phenylalanine or tryptophan. The D gene is left open where the match is weak. Clone size is stated in some rows and not others, as once, few, many or a class when expanded.

15 - - TRBJ2-1 TRBV2 TGTGCCAGCAGTGAAGCACTCAGGGCCAACAATGAGCAGTTCTTC CASSEALRANNEQFF
15 - few TRBJ1-1 TRBV6-5 TGTGCCAGCAGTTGGGGAAGCCGGGGGAACACTGAAGCTTTCTTT CASSWGSRGNTEAFF
14 - - TRBJ2-7 TRBV9 TGTGCCAGCAGCGTAGGGCGGCCCGCCTACGAGCAGTACTTC CASSVGRPAYEQYF
13 - - TRBJ1-2 TRBV5-1 TGCGCCAGCAGCTTGGTGGGGGGCTATGGCTACACCTTC CASSLVGGYGYTF
15 - - TRBJ2-2 TRBV2 TGTGCCAGCAGTGGGGGCTTTATAGGCACCGGGGAGCTGTTTTTT CASSGGFIGTGELFF
17 TRBD2 - TRBJ2-3 TRBV5-4 TGTGCCAGCAGCTTGAGGGAGGCCGGGACTAGCAGGGATACGCAGTATTTT CASSLREAGTSRDTQYF
16 - once TRBJ2-2 TRBV18 TGTGCCAGCTCACCGAAGGGGCGGATGAACACCGGGGAGCTGTTTTTT CASSPKGRMNTGELFF
14 TRBD1 - TRBJ1-5 TRBV19 TGTGCCAGTAATGACAGGGTTCACAATCAGCCCCAGCATTTT CASNDRVHNQPQHF
16 TRBD2 - TRBJ2-3 TRBV19 TGTGCCAGTAGTATTTCTGTAGGCGGGAGCTCAGATACGCAGTATTTT CASSISVGGSSDTQYF
16 TRBD1 - TRBJ2-2 TRBV12-5 TGTGCTAGTGGCCTCCCCCGGACAGGAGACACCGGGGAGCTGTTTTTT CASGLPRTGDTGELFF
13 - once TRBJ1-5 TRBV19 TGTGCCAGTAGTATAGACAGGGGTCAGCCCCAGCATTTT CASSIDRGQPQHF
15 - - TRBJ2-3 TRBV9 TGTGCCAGCACCCGGTTGGGGAGCCTCACAGATACGCAGTATTTT CASTRLGSLTDTQYF
14 - - TRBJ1-2 TRBV9 TGTGCCAGCAGACCTGAGGGGGGGAGCTATGGCTACACCTTC CASRPEGGSYGYTF
12 - - TRBJ2-1 TRBV10-3 TGTGCCATCAGTGAGGGAGTCAATGAGCAGTTCTTC CAISEGVNEQFF
14 - once TRBJ2-5 TRBV5-1 TGCGCCAGCTCCGGCCTACAGGGCCAAGAGACCCAGTACTTC CASSGLQGQETQYF
13 - - TRBJ2-5 TRBV5-1 TGCGCCAGCAGCTTGGGCGGGTTAGAGACCCAGTACTTC CASSLGGLETQYF
16 TRBD1 - TRBJ2-4 TRBV5-1 TGCGCCAGCAGCTGGACAGGGAACATAGCCAAAAACATTCAGTACTTC CASSWTGNIAKNIQYF
13 - - TRBJ2-3 TRBV5-4 TGTGCCAGCAGCTTGTCGGGCACAGATACGCAGTATTTT CASSLSGTDTQYF
17 - - TRBJ2-2 TRBV5-4 TGTGCCAGCAGCCCCAACTCCGGGTTAGGTGGCACCGGGGAGCTGTTTTTT CASSPNSGLGGTGELFF
16 TRBD1 - TRBJ1-3 TRBV7-8 TGTGCCAGCAGCTTCGGGACAGGGGCCTCTGGAAACACCATATATTTT CASSFGTGASGNTIYF
15 - - TRBJ1-4 TRBV7-2 TGTGCCAGCAGGCCCTCGGGGAGCGCAAATGAAAAACTGTTTTTT CASRPSGSANEKLFF
17 - - TRBJ2-1 TRBV2 TGTGCCAGCAGCTCTATAAGGGGGTGGGAGAAGGACAATGAGCAGTTCTTC CASSSIRGWEKDNEQFF
16 TRBD2 - TRBJ2-3 TRBV2 TGTGCCACCCCCGCTAGCGGGGGCGGGAAGACAGATACGCAGTATTTT CATPASGGGKTDTQYF
17 TRBD2 - TRBJ2-1 TRBV9 TGTGCCAGCAGCGTAGCGCAAGCGGGAGTTGCCTACAATGAGCAGTTCTTC CASSVAQAGVAYNEQFF
15 TRBD2 - TRBJ2-3 TRBV5-6 TGTGCCAGCAGGGTGAGAGGGAGCGGGGAAGATACGCAGTATTTT CASRVRGSGEDTQYF
13 TRBD1 - TRBJ2-7 TRBV14 TGTGCCAGCAGGGGGACAGGGGACTACGAGCAGTACTTC CASRGTGDYEQYF
14 - few TRBJ2-7 TRBV19 TGTGCCAGTAGTTCCGGACAGACTACCTACGAGCAGTACTTC CASSSGQTTYEQYF
15 TRBD1 - TRBJ2-1 TRBV9 TGTGCCAGCAGCGCCCGGGACAGTGCCTACAATGAGCAGTTCTTC CASSARDSAYNEQFF
16 - - TRBJ2-3 TRBV4-1 TGCGCCAGCAGCCCGACGACTAGTGTGGGGGCAGATACGCAGTATTTT CASSPTTSVGADTQYF
14 - - TRBJ2-3 TRBV2 TGTGCCAGCAGTTACTGGACAGTCACAGATACGCAGTATTTT CASSYWTVTDTQYF
14 - - TRBJ1-1 TRBV25-1 TGTGCCAGCAGTGCAGGGTTCAGGAACACTGAAGCTTTCTTT CASSAGFRNTEAFF
18 TRBD2 - TRBJ2-1 TRBV11-2 TGTGCCAGCAGCTTATTTTCTAGCGGGGTGGGGAACTACAATGAGCAGTTCTTC CASSLFSSGVGNYNEQFF
11 TRBD1 - TRBJ1-1 TRBV20-1 TGCAGTGCCAAGGACAGGGAAGGAGCTTTCTTT CSAKDREGAFF
15 - - TRBJ2-3 TRBV2 TGTGCCAGCAGTGGTGAAAATAGAAACACAGATACGCAGTATTTT CASSGENRNTDTQYF
17 - - TRBJ1-1 TRBV7-9 TGTTCCAGCAGCTTAGCGAGGGCAATAACCATGAACACTGAAGCTTTCTTT CSSSLARAITMNTEAFF